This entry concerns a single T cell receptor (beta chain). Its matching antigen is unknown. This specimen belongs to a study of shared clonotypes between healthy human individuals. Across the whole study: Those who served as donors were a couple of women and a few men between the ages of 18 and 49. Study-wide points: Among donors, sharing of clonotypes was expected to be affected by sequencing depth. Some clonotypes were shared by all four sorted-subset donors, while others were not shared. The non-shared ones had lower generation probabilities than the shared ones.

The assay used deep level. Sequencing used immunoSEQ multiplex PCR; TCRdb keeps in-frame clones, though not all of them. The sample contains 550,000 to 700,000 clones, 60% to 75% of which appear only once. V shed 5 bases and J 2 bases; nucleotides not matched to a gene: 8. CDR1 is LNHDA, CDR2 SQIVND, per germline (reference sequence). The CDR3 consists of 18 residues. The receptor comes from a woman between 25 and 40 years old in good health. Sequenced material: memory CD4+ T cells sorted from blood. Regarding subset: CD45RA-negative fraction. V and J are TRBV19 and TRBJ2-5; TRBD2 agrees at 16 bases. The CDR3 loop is CASSQGTSGRVFQETQYF. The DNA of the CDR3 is TGTGCCAGTAGTCAAGGGACTAGCGGGAGGGTCTTTCAAGAGACCCAGTACTTC.